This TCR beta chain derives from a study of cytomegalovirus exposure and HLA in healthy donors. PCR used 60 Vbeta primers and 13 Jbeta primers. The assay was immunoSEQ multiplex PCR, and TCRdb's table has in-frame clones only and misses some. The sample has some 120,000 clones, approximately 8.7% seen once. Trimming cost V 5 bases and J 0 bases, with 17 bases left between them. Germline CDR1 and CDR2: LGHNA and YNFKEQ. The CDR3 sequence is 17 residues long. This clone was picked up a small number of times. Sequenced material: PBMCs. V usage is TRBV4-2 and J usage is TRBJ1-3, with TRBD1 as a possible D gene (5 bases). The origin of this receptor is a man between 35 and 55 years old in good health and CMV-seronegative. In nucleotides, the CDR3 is TGTGCCAGCAGCTTGCCGGACAACCTTGGCTCTGGAAACACCATATATTTT. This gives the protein CASSLPDNLGSGNTIYF.